This section outlines one T cell receptor beta chain sequence together with its context. No antigen is known for it. One entry per CDR3 protein, called by TCRdb with MiXCR from the 5' RACE reads. This sample has 700,000 to 850,000 distinct CDR3 sequences, with about an eighth found just once. The data derive from a study of CD8 T cells in ankylosing spondylitis. Study-level findings and limits: Ankylosing spondylitis blood appeared to be characterized by a TCR beta motif of roughly eight highly homologous variants.

The V and J ends lost 7 bases and 6 bases respectively, with 10 bases between them. This CDR3 has 11 amino acids. The germline CDR1 and CDR2 sequences are DFQATT and SNEGSKA (reference sequence). The source is a male donor with ankylosing spondylitis. The chain uses TRBV20-1 and TRBJ1-5; D unresolved. The sequencing input was blood, either unsorted or a sorted T cell fraction (not recorded which). CDR3 amino acids: CSVEGTQPQHF. For the CDR3, the DNA is TGCAGTGTTGAGGGCACTCAGCCCCAGCATTTT.